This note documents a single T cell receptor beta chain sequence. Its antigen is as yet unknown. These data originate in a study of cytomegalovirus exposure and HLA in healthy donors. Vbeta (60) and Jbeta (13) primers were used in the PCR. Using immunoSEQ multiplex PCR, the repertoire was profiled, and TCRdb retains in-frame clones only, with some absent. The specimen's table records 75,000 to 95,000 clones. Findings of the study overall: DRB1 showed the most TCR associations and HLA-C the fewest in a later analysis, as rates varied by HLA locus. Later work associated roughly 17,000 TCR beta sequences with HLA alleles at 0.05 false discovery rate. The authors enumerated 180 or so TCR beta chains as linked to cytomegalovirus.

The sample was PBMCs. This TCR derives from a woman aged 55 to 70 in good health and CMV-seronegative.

The CDR3 region is CASKLMTGGAANYGYTF. CDR3 DNA: TGTGCCAGCAAGCTAATGACAGGGGGAGCCGCTAACTATGGCTACACCTTC. The J gene is TRBJ1-2, the V gene TRBV27; 9 nucleotides line up with TRBD1. Germline CDR1 and CDR2: MNHEY and SMNVEV (reference sequence). Germline trimming cut 7 bases from V and 0 bases from J; bases unmatched to any gene: 12. The CDR3 is made up of 17 amino acids.